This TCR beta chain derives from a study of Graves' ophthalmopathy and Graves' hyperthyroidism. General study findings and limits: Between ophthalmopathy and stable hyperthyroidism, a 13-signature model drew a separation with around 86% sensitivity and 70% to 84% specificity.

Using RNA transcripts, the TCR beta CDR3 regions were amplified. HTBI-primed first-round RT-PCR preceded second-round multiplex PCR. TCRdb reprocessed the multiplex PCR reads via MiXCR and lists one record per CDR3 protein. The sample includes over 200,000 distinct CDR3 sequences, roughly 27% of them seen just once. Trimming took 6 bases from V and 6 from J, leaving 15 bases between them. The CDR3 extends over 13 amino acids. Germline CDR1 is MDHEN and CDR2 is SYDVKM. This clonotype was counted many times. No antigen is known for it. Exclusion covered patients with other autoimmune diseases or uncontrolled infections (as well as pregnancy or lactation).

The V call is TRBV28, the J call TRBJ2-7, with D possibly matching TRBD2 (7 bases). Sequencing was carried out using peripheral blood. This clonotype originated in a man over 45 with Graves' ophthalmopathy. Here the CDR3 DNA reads TGTGCCAGCAGGATCGGGGGGCGTAGCGAGCAGTACTTC. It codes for CASRIGGRSEQYF.